These 28 T cell receptor beta chains came from one sample sequenced in a study of shared clonotypes between healthy human individuals. Profiling relied on immunoSEQ multiplex PCR, and the TCRdb table lists in-frame clones only, not all of them. The repertoire holds fewer than 850,000 clones, with approximately 75% as singletons. The source material was memory CD4+ T cells sorted from blood. Subset defined: CD45RA-negative fraction. The origin of the receptors is a woman aged 25 to 39 in good health.

This chain connects TRBV7-2 to TRBJ2-1; 7 bases fit TRBD1. The CDR3 is made up of 14 amino acids. J was trimmed by 7 bases and V by 5 bases; bases with no gene match: 8. CDR1 and CDR2 (germline): SGHTA, FQGNSA. The CDR3 bases are TGTGCCAGCAGCCTAGGGGGCGGGCAGAATGAGCAGTTCTTC. Translation gives CASSLGGGQNEQFF.

About this clone: A far bigger clonotype differs at one base, so this is likely a read error. The J gene is TRBJ2-2, the V gene TRBV7-8, with D possibly matching TRBD1 (5 bases). The ends were cut back, 0 bases at V and 4 bases at J, with 6 bases in the middle. This CDR3 has 14 amino acids. Germline V CDR1 and CDR2: SGHVS, FQNEAQ. CDR3 sequence (DNA): TGTGCCAGCAGCTTAGCGGGGCGCACCGGGGAGCTGTTTTTT. The encoded protein is CASSLAGRTGELFF.

CDR3 region: CASSSLRGQVQPQHF. The CDR3 DNA follows: TGTGCCAGCAGTTCCCTCAGGGGGCAGGTTCAGCCCCAGCATTTT. J is TRBJ1-5 and V is TRBV28, with 8 nucleotides matching TRBD1. CDR3 length: 15 residues. Germline V gene sequence: CDR1 MDHEN, CDR2 SYDVKM. V lost 4 bases, J lost 6 bases, and 8 bases stayed unmatched.

The V call is TRBV28, the J call TRBJ2-3, with 8 bases lining up with TRBD1. The CDR3 consists of 14 residues. Germline V gene lookup returns CDR1 MDHEN and CDR2 SYDVKM. V dropped 10 bases and J dropped 6; count of bases not matched to a gene: 12. The DNA of the CDR3 is TGTGCCACCCGGACAGGGAACTTTCTGGATACGCAGTATTTT. It yields the protein CATRTGNFLDTQYF. Complete variable domain (other parts from reference TRBV28 and TRBJ2-3): DVKVTQSSRYLVKRTGEKVFLECVQDMDHENMFWYRQDPGLGLRLIYFSYDVKMKEKGDIPEGYSVSREKKERFSLILESASTNQTSMYLCATRTGNFLDTQYFGPGTRLTVL.

The chain combines TRBV30 with TRBJ1-4, with D possibly being TRBD1 (6 bases). This CDR3 comprises 14 residues. Trimming took 5 bases from V and 1 from J, leaving 11 bases between them. Looked up from germline, CDR1 is GTSNPN and CDR2 is SVGIG (reference sequence). CDR3 DNA sequence: TGTGCCTGGGCAAAGGACAGAACTAATGAAAAACTGTTTTTT. Its translation: CAWAKDRTNEKLFF.

The chain is built from TRBV9 and TRBJ2-2; D is undetermined. Germline V gene data show CDR1 as SGDLS and CDR2 as YYNGEE. The CDR3 is 14 residues long. V lost 0 bases and J lost 6, with 9 bases in between. CDR3 in DNA: TGTGCCAGCAGCGTAGGGCCCCTAGCCGGGGAGCTGTTTTTT. It translates to CASSVGPLAGELFF.

V usage is TRBV28 and J usage is TRBJ2-7, with 7 bases aligning to TRBD1. Germline values: CDR1 MDHEN, CDR2 SYDVKM. V trimming: 6 bases; J trimming: 7 bases; junction bases outside the gene matches: 12. The CDR3 contains 14 residues. Here the CDR3 DNA reads TGTGCCAGCAGCCGTACAGGGGCAACGGGGGAGCAGTACTTC. Its translation is CASSRTGATGEQYF.

V and J are TRBV5-1 and TRBJ2-1, with 8 positions matching TRBD2. CDR3 length equals 16 residues. Germline lookup yields CDR1 SGHRS and CDR2 YFSETQ. V shed 4 bases and J 1 base; nucleotides not matched to a gene: 7. CDR3 sequence (DNA): TGCGCCAGCAGCCGCACGGGAGGGTGGTCCTACAATGAGCAGTTCTTC. It translates to CASSRTGGWSYNEQFF.

This clone was observed a few times. This chain uses TRBV7-9 with TRBJ2-7; D gene uncertain. V was pared by 2 bases and J by 3 bases, with 11 bases between. This CDR3 comprises 14 residues. Germline loops: CDR1 SEHNR, CDR2 FQNEAQ (reference sequence). The CDR3 DNA sequence: TGTGCCAGCAGCTTATCGCACACCGGCTACGAGCAGTACTTC. This sequence encodes CASSLSHTGYEQYF.

The chain carries TRBV27 and TRBJ2-3; perhaps D is TRBD1 or TRBD2 (7 bases each). V lost 3 bases, J lost 9 bases, and 22 bases lay in between. The CDR3 is 16 residues long. Germline-derived CDR1 and CDR2 are MNHEY and SMNVEV (reference sequence). CDR3: CASSFRGGAGVRTQYF. The CDR3 nucleotides are TGTGCCAGCAGTTTCAGGGGGGGAGCCGGGGTGCGGACGCAGTATTTT.

The chain carries TRBV30 and TRBJ1-2, with a weak D call TRBD1 (6 bases). The CDR3 is 14 amino acids. V lost 6 bases and J 5 bases, leaving 19 bases between the germline ends. The germline CDR1 and CDR2 sequences are GTSNPN and SVGIG (reference sequence). CDR3 bases: TGTGCCTGTCCAAGAGGGGGGGGCGCTTATGGCTACACCTTC. This sequence encodes CACPRGGGAYGYTF.

The chain is built from TRBV9 and TRBJ2-3; perhaps D is TRBD1 or TRBD2 (6 bases each). V was shortened by 4 bases and J by 3 bases, with 15 bases between the two germline ends. Germline assignment: CDR1 SGDLS and CDR2 YYNGEE. The CDR3 loop spans 15 amino acids. The CDR3 reads CASSLRLGGTDTQYF. The DNA for the CDR3 is TGTGCCAGCAGCCTCAGACTAGGGGGGACAGATACGCAGTATTTT.

DNA for the CDR3: TGTGCCAGCAGTGAAAGGCCCCCTTGGGGGAGTTCCTACAATGAGCAGTTCTTC. The encoded protein is CASSERPPWGSSYNEQFF. The rearrangement links TRBV6-1 to TRBJ2-1, with D perhaps assigned TRBD1 or TRBD2 (5 bases each). The CDR3 has 18 residues. Germline V gives CDR1 MNHNS, CDR2 SASEGT. V was pared by 2 bases and J by 1 base, with 18 bases between.

V gene TRBV30 combines with J gene TRBJ2-2; D might be TRBD2 (7 bases). Germline V gene data show CDR1 as GTSNPN and CDR2 as SVGIG (reference sequence). This CDR3 region has 15 residues. V was trimmed by 4 bases and J by 3 bases, leaving 15 bases between them. As DNA, the CDR3 is TGTGCCTGGACCCGTCGGGGGGCTGACACCGGGGAGCTGTTTTTT. Residues: CAWTRRGADTGELFF. The entire variable domain, with the rest obtained from reference TRBV30 and TRBJ2-2, is as follows: SQTIHQWPATLVQPVGSPLSLECTVEGTSNPNLYWYRQAAGRGLQLLFYSVGIGQISSEVPQNLSASRPQDRQFILSSKKLLLSDSGFYLCAWTRRGADTGELFFGEGSRLTVL.

This clone was seen a few times. The gene calls are TRBV27 and TRBJ2-1; 8 bases match TRBD1. There are 15 residues in the CDR3. V dropped 4 bases and J dropped 1; count of bases not matched to a gene: 3. CDR1 and CDR2 (germline): MNHEY, SMNVEV (reference sequence). The CDR3 DNA sequence: TGTGCCAGCAGTTCGACAGGGGTATCCTACAATGAGCAGTTCTTC. Protein product: CASSSTGVSYNEQFF.

This chain links TRBV30 with TRBJ1-6; no clear D gene. V lost 0 bases to trimming and J lost 10 bases, with 7 bases between them. This CDR3 region has 12 residues. Per the germline V gene, CDR1 is GTSNPN and CDR2 is SVGIG (reference sequence). The CDR3 DNA is TGTGCCTGGAGTGTCTCTAGATCACCCCTCCACTTT. As protein: CAWSVSRSPLHF.

Details on this clone: The sample contains more than one DNA sequence encoding this CDR3. This chain links TRBV7-9 with TRBJ2-7, with D perhaps TRBD2 (5 bases). CDR1 and CDR2 from the germline V gene are SEHNR and FQNEAQ (reference sequence). Trimming stripped 3 bases from V and 2 bases from J, with 11 bases between. This CDR3 contains 14 residues. The chain's CDR3 is CASSLEAATYEQYF. The CDR3 DNA sequence: TGTGCCAGCAGCTTGGAGGCCGCCACCTACGAGCAGTACTTC.

The gene calls are TRBV4-1 and TRBJ2-7; 7 bases align to TRBD1. The CDR3 consists of 15 residues. CDR1 and CDR2 from the germline V gene are MGHRA and YSYEKL. Losses at the gene ends were 4 bases for V and 2 bases for J; bases not matched to a gene: 8. The CDR3 is CASSPRQGLTYEQYF. The CDR3 DNA reads as TGCGCCAGCAGCCCCCGACAGGGCCTAACCTACGAGCAGTACTTC.

The chain has TRBV15 and TRBJ1-4; 7 nucleotides agree with TRBD1. Germline CDR1 is LNHNV and CDR2 is YYDKDF (reference sequence). The V gene end was trimmed by 2 bases and the J gene end by 8 bases; junction bases not matched to a gene: 5. CDR3 length: 14 amino acids. CDR3 in DNA: TGTGCCACCAGCAGACAGGGGGAATGGGAAAAACTGTTTTTT. As protein: CATSRQGEWEKLFF.

This clone has a single count. V and J are TRBV5-1 and TRBJ1-2; D may be TRBD1 (5 bases). Germline V gives CDR1 SGHRS, CDR2 YFSETQ. CDR3 length equals 12 residues. V was cut by 4 bases and J by 10 bases, with 14 bases left in between. CDR3: CASSLERQIYTF. CDR3 in DNA: TGCGCCAGCAGCCTCGAGAGACAGATCTACACCTTC.

V is TRBV6-1 and J is TRBJ1-1; D unresolved. Germline lookup yields CDR1 MNHNS and CDR2 SASEGT. Trimming pared 6 bases from V and 7 bases from J, leaving 21 bases between. This CDR3 is built from 15 residues. The CDR3 loop is CASSPRTGMRDEAFF. CDR3 bases: TGTGCCAGCAGCCCTAGGACGGGGATGAGGGATGAAGCTTTCTTT.

The chain joins TRBV13 to TRBJ2-5, with TRBD2 as a possible D gene (5 bases). V dropped 2 bases and J dropped 5 bases, with 21 bases sitting between them. Germline V CDR1 and CDR2: PRHDT, FYEKMQ (reference sequence). The CDR3 consists of 17 residues. The CDR3 DNA sequence: TGTGCCAGCAGCTTATCGATTCGGGATGGAGGTGGGGAGACCCAGTACTTC. This translates into CASSLSIRDGGGETQYF. The full variable domain, in which reference TRBV13 and TRBJ2-5 provide the parts outside the CDR3, is AAGVIQSPRHLIKEKRETATLKCYPIPRHDTVYWYQQGPGQDPQFLISFYEKMQSDKGSIPDRFSAQQFSDYHSELNMSSLELGDSALYFCASSLSIRDGGGETQYFGPGTRLLVL.

The chain joins TRBV5-1 to TRBJ2-7, with a possible D match to TRBD2 (6 bases). V was trimmed by 4 bases and J by 0 bases, leaving 17 bases between them. Germline CDR1 is SGHRS and CDR2 is YFSETQ. This CDR3 contains 16 residues. CDR3 in amino acids: CASSRAGTGSSYEQYF. In DNA form, the CDR3 reads TGCGCCAGCAGCCGGGCGGGGACGGGGAGCTCCTACGAGCAGTACTTC.

The chain recombines TRBV19 with TRBJ1-5; 7 bases are a match to TRBD1. The CDR3 has 15 residues. Germline CDR1 is LNHDA and CDR2 is SQIVND (reference sequence). V lost 5 bases and J lost 5; bases outside the gene matches: 9. This CDR3 reads CASSFRDRGYQPQHF. The CDR3 DNA reads as TGTGCCAGTAGTTTCCGGGACAGAGGGTATCAGCCCCAGCATTTT.

The CDR3 DNA follows: TGTGCCATCAGTGAGTCGCCAGGGAGGTCCCGTGAAGCTTTCTTT. As protein: CAISESPGRSREAFF. V usage is TRBV10-3 and J usage is TRBJ1-1, with a weak D call TRBD1 (5 bases). This CDR3 has 15 residues. The V gene lost 0 bases and the J gene lost 7 bases, with 15 bases spanning the gap. Germline CDR1 and CDR2: ENHRY and SYGVKD.

The CDR3 reads CAWSLSEKPQHF. The CDR3 DNA reads as TGTGCCTGGAGCCTCTCCGAAAAGCCCCAGCATTTT. The chain uses TRBV30 and TRBJ1-5; D not resolved. The CDR3 has 12 residues. Germline lookup yields CDR1 GTSNPN and CDR2 SVGIG (reference sequence). V was cut by 3 bases and J by 8 bases, with 11 bases left in between.

The genes are TRBV28 and TRBJ1-2; D remains unclear. This CDR3 contains 14 residues. From germline, CDR1 is MDHEN and CDR2 SYDVKM. V lost 6 bases, J lost 4 bases, and 15 bases lay in between. CDR3: CASSLLPEGYGYTF. CDR3 DNA sequence: TGTGCCAGCAGCCTCTTGCCGGAGGGCTATGGCTACACCTTC.

As DNA, the CDR3 is TGTGCCAGCAGCCCCTCAGGGGGCAAGTGCAACTATGGCTACACCTTC. Translated: CASSPSGGKCNYGYTF. The chain couples TRBV21-1 to TRBJ1-2; the table calls TRBD1, which could not be checked here. TRBV21-1 is listed as a pseudogene. The CDR3 contains 16 residues.